These 9 T cell receptor beta chains share one sample of origin, sequenced in a study of T cell responses to AZD1222 COVID-19 vaccine. TCRdb's table, derived via immunoSEQ multiplex PCR, lists solely in-frame clones and lacks some. The sample records around 130,000 clones, approximately 90% being singletons. Here the sequenced sample was peripheral blood, taken 28 days after the second AZD1222 dose. These receptors were obtained from an adult who received the AZD1222 COVID-19 vaccine.

This chain connects TRBV6-5 to TRBJ2-3, with 8 positions matching TRBD1. Losses at the gene ends were 6 bases for V and 2 bases for J; bases not matched to a gene: 4. CDR3 size: 14 residues. Germline assignment: CDR1 MNHEY and CDR2 SVGAGI. The CDR3 nucleotides read TGTGCCAGCAGGACAGGGGTTGTCACAGATACGCAGTATTTT. Residues: CASRTGVVTDTQYF.

This clone was counted only a few times. The chain is built from TRBV6-1 and TRBJ1-4; D is undetermined. The germline CDR1 and CDR2 sequences are MNHNS and SASEGT. There are 12 residues in the CDR3. Trimming left V 1 base short and J 8 bases short, with 5 bases between. CDR3 loop: CASSEVGEKLFF. CDR3 coding DNA: TGTGCCAGCAGTGAAGTAGGGGAAAAACTGTTTTTT.

The gene calls are TRBV3-1 (or the pseudogene TRBV3-2) and TRBJ2-6; unclear D gene. Trimming stripped 1 base from V and 2 bases from J, with 15 bases between. This CDR3 is 18 amino acids long. The germline V gene encodes CDR1 LGHDT and CDR2 YNNKEL (reference sequence). The CDR3 region is CASSQVIYVQAGANVLTF. CDR3 bases: TGTGCCAGCAGCCAAGTTATTTACGTACAAGCTGGGGCCAACGTCCTGACTTTC.

The chain links TRBV5-1 to TRBJ2-7; 8 bases agree with TRBD1. Germline V lookup: CDR1 SGHRS, CDR2 YFSETQ. The CDR3 is 15 amino acids. With 4 bases clipped from V and 1 base from J, the junction kept 7 bases outside the gene matches. The CDR3 sequence is CASSLRDRGSYEQYF. The CDR3 DNA reads as TGCGCCAGCAGCCTCAGAGACAGGGGATCCTACGAGCAGTACTTC.

The V and J genes are TRBV14 and TRBJ1-4; D might be TRBD1 (5 bases). The CDR3 has 14 amino acids. Germline values: CDR1 SGHDN, CDR2 FVKESK. Trimming cost V 0 bases and J 7 bases, with 9 bases left between them. The CDR3 here is CASSQEGQGEKLFF. The CDR3 bases are TGTGCCAGCAGCCAAGAAGGCCAGGGTGAAAAACTGTTTTTT.

V and J are TRBV6-1 and TRBJ1-6, with D perhaps matching TRBD1 (5 bases). Germline values: CDR1 MNHNS, CDR2 SASEGT. V was shortened by 2 bases and J by 9 bases, with 20 bases between the two germline ends. The CDR3 spans 17 residues. The CDR3 spells CASSEHWGPGSGSPLHF. CDR3 bases: TGTGCCAGCAGTGAACATTGGGGACCGGGATCGGGTTCACCCCTCCACTTT.

CDR3 DNA: TGTGCCAGCAGTTCTCAGGGCTCCTATAATTCACCCCTCCACTTT. Its translation: CASSSQGSYNSPLHF. V gene TRBV6-2 or TRBV6-3 combines with J gene TRBJ1-6; tentatively, D is TRBD1 (5 bases). The CDR3 sequence is 15 residues long. Germline lookup yields CDR1 MNHEY and CDR2 SVGEGT. Trimming removed 4 bases from V and 0 bases from J, with 7 bases in between.

The chain is built from TRBV27 and TRBJ2-3; weak D call: TRBD2 (6 bases). CDR1 and CDR2 (germline): MNHEY, SMNVEV (reference sequence). With 0 bases removed from V and 5 bases from J, the gap between germline ends came to 18 bases. This CDR3 spans 17 amino acids. The CDR3 coding sequence is TGTGCCAGCAGTTTATCCCCCGGGAGTGCAAGCGGAGATACGCAGTATTTT. Translation: CASSLSPGSASGDTQYF.

This clone appeared once. The rearrangement links TRBV2 to TRBJ2-7; unclear D gene. CDR3 length equals 13 residues. In germline, CDR1 is SNHLY, CDR2 FYNNEI. V was trimmed by 3 bases and J by 4 bases, leaving 10 bases between them. The CDR3 coding sequence is TGTGCCAGCAGTGAGGGTCAGCCTTACGAGCAGTACTTC. This sequence encodes CASSEGQPYEQYF.